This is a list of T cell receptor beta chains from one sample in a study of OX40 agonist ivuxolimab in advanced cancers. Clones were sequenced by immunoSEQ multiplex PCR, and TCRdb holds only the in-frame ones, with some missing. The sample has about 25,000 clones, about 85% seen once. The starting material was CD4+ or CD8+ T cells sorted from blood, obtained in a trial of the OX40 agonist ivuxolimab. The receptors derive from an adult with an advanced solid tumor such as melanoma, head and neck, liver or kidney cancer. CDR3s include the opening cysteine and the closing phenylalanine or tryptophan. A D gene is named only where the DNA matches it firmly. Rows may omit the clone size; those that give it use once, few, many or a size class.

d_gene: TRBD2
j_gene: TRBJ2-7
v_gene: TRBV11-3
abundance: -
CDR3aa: CASSLDRTSGGSYEQYF
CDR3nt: TGTGCCAGCAGCTTAGATAGGACTAGCGGGGGTTCCTACGAGCAGTACTTC

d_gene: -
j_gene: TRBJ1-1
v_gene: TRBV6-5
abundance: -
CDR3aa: CASSYSLALNTEAFF
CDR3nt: TGTGCCAGCAGTTACTCCTTGGCCCTGAACACTGAAGCTTTCTTT

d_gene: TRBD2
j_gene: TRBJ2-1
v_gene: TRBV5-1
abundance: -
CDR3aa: CASSLSGGSYNEQFF
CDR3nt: TGCGCCAGCAGCCTTAGCGGGGGGTCCTACAATGAGCAGTTCTTC

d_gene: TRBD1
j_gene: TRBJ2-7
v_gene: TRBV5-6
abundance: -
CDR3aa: CASSLFGQGTYEQYF
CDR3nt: TGTGCCAGCAGCTTATTTGGACAGGGGACCTACGAGCAGTACTTC

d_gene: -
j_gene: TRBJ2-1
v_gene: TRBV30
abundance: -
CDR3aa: CAWSVITGRGVNEQFF
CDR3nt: TGTGCCTGGAGTGTAATTACAGGGAGAGGGGTCAATGAGCAGTTCTTC

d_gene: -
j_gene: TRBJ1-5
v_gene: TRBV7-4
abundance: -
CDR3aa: CASSQGGSAQHF
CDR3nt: TGTGCCAGCAGCCAGGGAGGATCAGCCCAGCATTTT

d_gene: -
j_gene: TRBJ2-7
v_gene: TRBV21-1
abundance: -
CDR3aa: CASSKGRAGLSYEQYF
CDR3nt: TGTGCCAGCAGCAAAGGAAGAGCGGGGTTGTCCTACGAGCAGTACTTC

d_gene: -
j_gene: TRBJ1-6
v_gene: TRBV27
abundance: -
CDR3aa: CASSYTAWGGSPLHF
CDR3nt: TGTGCCAGCAGTTACACCGCCTGGGGGGGTTCACCCCTCCACTTT

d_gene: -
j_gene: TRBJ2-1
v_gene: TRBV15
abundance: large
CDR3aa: CATSSLLWGEQFF
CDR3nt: TGTGCCACCAGCAGTTTACTCTGGGGTGAGCAGTTCTTC

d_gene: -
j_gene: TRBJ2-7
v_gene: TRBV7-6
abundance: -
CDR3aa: CASSPRLGTPYEQYF
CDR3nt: TGTGCCAGCAGCCCTCGACTGGGTACTCCCTACGAGCAGTACTTC

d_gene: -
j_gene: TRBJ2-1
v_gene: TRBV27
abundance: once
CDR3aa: CASASGWAYNEQFF
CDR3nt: TGTGCCAGCGCTTCGGGGTGGGCCTACAATGAGCAGTTCTTC

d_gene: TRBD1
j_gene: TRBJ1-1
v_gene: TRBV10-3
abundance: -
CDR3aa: CAISEADRVNTEAFF
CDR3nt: TGTGCCATCAGTGAAGCGGACAGGGTGAACACTGAAGCTTTCTTT

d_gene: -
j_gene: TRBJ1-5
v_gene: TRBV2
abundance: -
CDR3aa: CASSDGNPQHF
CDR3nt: TGTGCCAGCAGTGACGGTAACCCCCAGCATTTT

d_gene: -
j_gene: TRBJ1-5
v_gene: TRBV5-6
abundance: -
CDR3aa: CASSLAGQNQPQHF
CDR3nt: TGTGCCAGCAGCTTGGCGGGACAAAACCAGCCCCAGCATTTT

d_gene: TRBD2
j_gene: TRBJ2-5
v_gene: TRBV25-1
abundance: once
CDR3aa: CASSEYGSSGRKETQYF
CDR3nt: TGTGCCAGCAGTGAATACGGGAGCAGCGGGAGGAAAGAGACCCAGTACTTC

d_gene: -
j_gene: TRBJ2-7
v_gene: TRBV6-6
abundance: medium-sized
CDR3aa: CASSYGWDEQYF
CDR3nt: TGTGCCAGCAGTTACGGCTGGGACGAGCAGTACTTC

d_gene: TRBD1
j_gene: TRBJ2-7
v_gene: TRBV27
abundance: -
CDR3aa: CASSLGQGIGYEQYF
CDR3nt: TGTGCCAGCAGTTTGGGACAGGGGATTGGCTACGAGCAGTACTTC

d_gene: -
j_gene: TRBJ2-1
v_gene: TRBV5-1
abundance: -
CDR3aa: CASWGSYNEQFF
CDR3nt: TGCGCCAGCTGGGGATCCTACAATGAGCAGTTCTTC

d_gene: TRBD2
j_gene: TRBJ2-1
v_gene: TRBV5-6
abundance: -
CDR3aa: CASSLGLAGTYNEQFF
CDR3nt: TGTGCCAGCAGCTTGGGACTAGCGGGAACCTACAATGAGCAGTTCTTC

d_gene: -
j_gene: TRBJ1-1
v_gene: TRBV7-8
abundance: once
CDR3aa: CASSLGGAAFF
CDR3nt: TGTGCCAGCAGCTTAGGAGGGGCCGCTTTCTTT

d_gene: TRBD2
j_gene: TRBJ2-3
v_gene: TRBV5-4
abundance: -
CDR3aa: CASSYLTSGPTDTQYF
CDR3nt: TGTGCCAGCAGCTACCTGACTAGCGGTCCCACAGATACGCAGTATTTT

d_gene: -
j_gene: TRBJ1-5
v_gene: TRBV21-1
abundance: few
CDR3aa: CASSGPGHQPQHF
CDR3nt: TGTGCCAGCAGCGGGCCCGGGCATCAGCCCCAGCATTTT

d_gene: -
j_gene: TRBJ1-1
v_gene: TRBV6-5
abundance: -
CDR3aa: CASRPTYRYTEAFF
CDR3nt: TGTGCCAGCAGGCCCACTTACAGGTACACTGAAGCTTTCTTT

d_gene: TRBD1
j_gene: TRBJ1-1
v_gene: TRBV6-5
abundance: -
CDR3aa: CASSYSTARGATEAFF
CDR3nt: TGTGCCAGCAGTTACTCGACAGCCAGGGGGGCCACTGAAGCTTTCTTT

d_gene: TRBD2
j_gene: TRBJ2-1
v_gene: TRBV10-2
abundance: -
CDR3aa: CASSDLTSGYNEQFF
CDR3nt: TGCGCCAGCAGTGATTTAACTAGCGGGTACAATGAGCAGTTCTTC

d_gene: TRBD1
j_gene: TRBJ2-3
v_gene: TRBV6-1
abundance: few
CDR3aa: CASSRSTGPNTQYF
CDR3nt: TGTGCCAGCAGCCGGTCGACAGGGCCCAATACGCAGTATTTT

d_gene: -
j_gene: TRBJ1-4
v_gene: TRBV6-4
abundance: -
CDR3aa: CASSEKAGTNEKLFF
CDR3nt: TGTGCCAGCAGTGAAAAGGCGGGAACTAATGAAAAACTGTTTTTT

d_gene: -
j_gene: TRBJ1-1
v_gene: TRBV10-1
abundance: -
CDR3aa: CASSENFVSEAFF
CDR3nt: TGCGCCAGCAGTGAGAATTTTGTGTCTGAAGCTTTCTTT

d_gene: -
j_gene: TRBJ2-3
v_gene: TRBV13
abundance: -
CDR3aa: CASSLQVEALGTQYF
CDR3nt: TGTGCCAGCAGCTTACAAGTGGAGGCCCTAGGGACGCAGTATTTT

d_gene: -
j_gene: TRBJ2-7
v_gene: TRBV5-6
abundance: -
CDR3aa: CASSLYSYEQYF
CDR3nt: TGTGCCAGCAGCTTGTACAGTTACGAGCAGTACTTC

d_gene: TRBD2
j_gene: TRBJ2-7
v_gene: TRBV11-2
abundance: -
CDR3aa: CASSLQGLAETYEQYF
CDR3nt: TGTGCCAGCAGCTTACAAGGACTAGCGGAAACCTACGAGCAGTACTTC

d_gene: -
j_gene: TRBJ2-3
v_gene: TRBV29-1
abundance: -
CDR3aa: CSVDFASAGRTDTQYF
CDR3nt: TGCAGCGTTGATTTCGCTTCGGCTGGACGCACAGATACGCAGTATTTT

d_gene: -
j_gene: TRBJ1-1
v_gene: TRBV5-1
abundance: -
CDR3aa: CASTPRGGTEAFF
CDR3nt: TGCGCCTCTACCCCCCGGGGGGGCACTGAAGCTTTCTTT

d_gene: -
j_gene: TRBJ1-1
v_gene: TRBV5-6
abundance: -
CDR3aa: CASSSGDRPEAFF
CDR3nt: TGTGCCAGCAGCTCCGGGGACCGCCCCGAAGCTTTCTTT

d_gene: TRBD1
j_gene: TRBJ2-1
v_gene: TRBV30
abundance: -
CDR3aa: CAWRALGQGRGEQFF
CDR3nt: TGTGCCTGGAGAGCCCTGGGACAGGGAAGGGGTGAGCAGTTCTTC

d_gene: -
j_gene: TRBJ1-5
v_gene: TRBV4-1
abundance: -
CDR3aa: CASSQDWAPGNQPQHF
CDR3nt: TGCGCCAGCAGCCAAGATTGGGCGCCGGGCAATCAGCCCCAGCATTTT

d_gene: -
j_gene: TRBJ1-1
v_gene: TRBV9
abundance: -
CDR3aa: CASSIHPDSGGSTEAFF
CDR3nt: TGTGCCAGCAGCATACACCCGGATTCGGGAGGGAGCACTGAAGCTTTCTTT

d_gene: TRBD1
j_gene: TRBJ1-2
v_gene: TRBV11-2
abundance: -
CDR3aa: CASSTLTGWDSPYGYTF
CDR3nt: TGTGCCAGCAGCACACTAACGGGCTGGGACAGCCCCTATGGCTACACCTTC

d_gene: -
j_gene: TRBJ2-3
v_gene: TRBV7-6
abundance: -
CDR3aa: CASSPGESIADTQYF
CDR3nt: TGTGCCAGCAGCCCTGGGGAGTCGATAGCAGATACGCAGTATTTT

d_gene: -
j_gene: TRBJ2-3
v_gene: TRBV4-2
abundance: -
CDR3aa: CASSQERGTDTQYF
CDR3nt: TGTGCCAGCAGCCAAGAACGGGGTACAGATACGCAGTATTTT

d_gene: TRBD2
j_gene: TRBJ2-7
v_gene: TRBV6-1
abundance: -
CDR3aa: CASGPGGSYEQYF
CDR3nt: TGTGCCAGCGGTCCGGGGGGGAGCTACGAGCAGTACTTC

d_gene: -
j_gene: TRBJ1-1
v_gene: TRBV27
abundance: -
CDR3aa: CASISRPGGEGTEAFF
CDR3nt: TGTGCCAGCATCTCCCGCCCCGGGGGCGAGGGCACTGAAGCTTTCTTT

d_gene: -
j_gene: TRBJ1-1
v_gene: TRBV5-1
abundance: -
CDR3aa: CASSLGEMNTEAFF
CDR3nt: TGCGCCAGCAGCTTGGGGGAGATGAACACTGAAGCTTTCTTT

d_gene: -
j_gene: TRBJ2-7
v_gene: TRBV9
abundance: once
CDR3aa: CASSVGDGLYEQYF
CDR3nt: TGTGCCAGCAGCGTAGGGGACGGCCTCTACGAGCAGTACTTC

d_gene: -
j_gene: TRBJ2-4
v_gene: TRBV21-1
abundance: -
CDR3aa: CASSKEKGQGNGIQYF
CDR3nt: TGTGCCAGCAGCAAGGAAAAGGGACAGGGTAACGGCATTCAGTACTTC

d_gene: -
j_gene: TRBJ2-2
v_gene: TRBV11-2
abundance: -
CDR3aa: CASSLVVTGELFF
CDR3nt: TGTGCCAGCAGCTTAGTAGTAACCGGGGAGCTGTTTTTT

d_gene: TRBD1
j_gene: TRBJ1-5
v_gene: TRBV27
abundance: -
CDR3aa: CASSTGQGQPQHF
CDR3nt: TGTGCCAGCAGTACCGGACAGGGACAGCCCCAGCATTTT

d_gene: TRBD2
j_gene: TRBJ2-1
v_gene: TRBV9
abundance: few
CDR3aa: CASSVGGLAGADEQFF
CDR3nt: TGTGCCAGCAGCGTAGGAGGACTAGCGGGCGCGGATGAGCAGTTCTTC

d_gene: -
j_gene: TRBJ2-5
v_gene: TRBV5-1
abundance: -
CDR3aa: CASSLDRETQYF
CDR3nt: TGCGCCAGCAGCTTGGACCGGGAGACCCAGTACTTC

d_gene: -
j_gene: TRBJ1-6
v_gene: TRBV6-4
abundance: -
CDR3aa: CASSRDNNSPLHF
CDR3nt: TGTGCCAGCAGCCGGGACAACAATTCACCCCTCCACTTT

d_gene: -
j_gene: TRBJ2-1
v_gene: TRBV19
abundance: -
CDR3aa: CASSIGGHNEQFF
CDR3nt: TGTGCCAGTAGTATAGGAGGGCACAATGAGCAGTTCTTC

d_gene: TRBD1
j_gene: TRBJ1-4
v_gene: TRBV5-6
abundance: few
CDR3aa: CASSLQHRGLTNEKLFF
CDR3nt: TGTGCCAGCAGCTTGCAACACAGGGGGTTAACTAATGAAAAACTGTTTTTT

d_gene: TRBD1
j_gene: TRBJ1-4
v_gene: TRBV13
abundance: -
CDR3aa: CASSPGGTGREKLFF
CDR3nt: TGTGCCAGCAGCCCAGGTGGGACAGGGCGTGAAAAACTGTTTTTT

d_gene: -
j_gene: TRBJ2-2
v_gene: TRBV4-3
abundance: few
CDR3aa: CASSQDALAGTSTGELFF
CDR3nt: TGCGCCAGCAGCCAAGATGCGCTAGCAGGAACTTCCACCGGGGAGCTGTTTTTT

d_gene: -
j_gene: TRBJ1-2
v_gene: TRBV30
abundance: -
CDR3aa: CALNGYTF
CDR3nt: TGTGCCTTAAATGGCTACACCTTC

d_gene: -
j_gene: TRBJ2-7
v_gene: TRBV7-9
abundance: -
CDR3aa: CASSLATGGFHSYEQYF
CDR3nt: TGTGCCAGCAGCTTAGCGACCGGCGGGTTTCACTCCTACGAGCAGTACTTC

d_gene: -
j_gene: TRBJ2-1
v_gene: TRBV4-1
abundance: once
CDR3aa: CASSQEPDPGYNEQFF
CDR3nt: TGCGCCAGCAGCCAAGAGCCGGACCCAGGGTACAATGAGCAGTTCTTC

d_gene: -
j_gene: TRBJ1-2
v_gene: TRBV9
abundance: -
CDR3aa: CASSSSRGIANYGYTF
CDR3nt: TGTGCCAGCAGCTCCAGCCGGGGGATAGCTAACTATGGCTACACCTTC

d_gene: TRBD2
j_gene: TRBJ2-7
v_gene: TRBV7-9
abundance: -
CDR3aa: CASSGSATLAGINEQYF
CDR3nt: TGTGCCAGCAGCGGATCTGCAACTCTAGCGGGAATAAACGAGCAGTACTTC

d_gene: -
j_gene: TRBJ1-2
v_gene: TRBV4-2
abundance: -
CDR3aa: CASSQGGAVGYTF
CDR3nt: TGTGCCAGCAGCCAAGGAGGAGCGGTTGGCTACACCTTC